A single T cell receptor beta chain is shown here with its context. Its target is unknown. This sample is drawn from a study of T cell responses to AZD1222 COVID-19 vaccine. Study conclusions and caveats: Spike as a whole was targeted by vaccine-associated CD4 TCRs, dominant at 160-218 and 743-854. Sampling captured repertoires only after the peak T cell response. The donor cohort was predominantly white British with a female majority, and clonal diversity may have been underestimated.

The method was immunoSEQ multiplex PCR; TCRdb's version includes in-frame clones alone and lacks a portion of them. This repertoire shows approximately 130,000 clones, 80% to 95% found once; its top ten account for about 1.1%. Combined were second doses at about 4 or about 12 weeks. The germline V gene encodes CDR1 LNHDA and CDR2 SQIVND (reference sequence). Deletions cut 1 base from V and 8 bases from J, with 17 bases between. The CDR3 totals 15 residues. The source material was peripheral blood, sampled 28 days after the second AZD1222 dose. V is TRBV19 and J is TRBJ1-2; D is undetermined. This receptor was identified in an adult who received the AZD1222 COVID-19 vaccine. In nucleotides, the CDR3 is TGTGCCAGTAGTATAGGAGAGGGTGCCCAAGCCGGCTACACCTTC. Protein product: CASSIGEGAQAGYTF.